This TCR beta chain derives from a study of molecular identifiers for immune sequencing clone quantification. Between roughly 18,000 and 1,100,000 sorted cells, with 10%, 30% or 50% RNA, yielded naive CD8 libraries. Naive CD8 T cells, phenotype CD8+CD4-CCR7+CD45RA+, were sorted. Using its own MiXCR run on the PCR reads, TCRdb lists one record per CDR3 protein. The sample carries under 350,000 distinct CDR3 sequences, roughly 23% recorded once. The CDR3 has 14 amino acids. The germline gives CDR1 SGHAT, CDR2 FQNNGV. This clonotype was picked up a small number of times. An end of the junction differs from the germline gene, which may be a read error.

Specimen: naive CD8+ T cells from blood, with Jurkat cell RNA spiked in. Sample subset: FACS-sorted CD8+CD4-CCR7+CD45RA+ naive T cells. The clonotype was recovered from a human donor in good health. Some libraries in this study had Jurkat cell RNA spiked in. The chain has TRBV11-2 and TRBJ2-5; D uncertain. The CDR3 reads CASSFELNPRTQDF. The CDR3 nucleotides are TGTGCCAGCAGCTTCGAGCTCAACCCCCGGACCCAGGACTTC.